This T cell receptor beta chain was captured in a study of T-cell memory formation after mild COVID-19. TCRdb re-called the 5' RACE reads with MiXCR, one entry per CDR3 protein. The data hold 25,000 to 30,000 distinct CDR3 sequences, with about 16% observed a single time. This clonotype has just a few counts. V lost 4 bases and J 0 bases, leaving 12 bases between the germline ends. In germline, CDR1 is SGDLS, CDR2 YYNGEE. CDR3 size: 15 residues. The sequenced sample was PBMCs or a T cell subset sorted from them (not recorded which). This TCR derives from an adult who had mild COVID-19 (a few samples of this study predate the infection). Cell type and time point are not known. The V gene is TRBV9, the J gene TRBJ2-3; D is tentatively TRBD1 or TRBD2 (6 bases each). CDR3 amino acids: CASSYSGASTDTQYF. For the CDR3, the DNA is TGTGCCAGCAGCTACTCGGGGGCTAGCACAGATACGCAGTATTTT.